This paragraph covers one TCR beta chain sequence. The data derive from a study of blood T cell repertoires in COVID-19. The CDR3 runs 14 residues. CDR1 and CDR2 from the germline V gene are SGHNT and YENEEA. V lost 5 bases, J lost 0 bases, and 3 bases stayed unmatched. Per the original methods: Amplified reference gene primers provided the basis for estimating nucleated cell counts. Generated by immunoSEQ multiplex PCR, the TCRdb table keeps only in-frame clones and is missing some. V and J calls and clone size are given by that table; D and trimming were obtained from the DNA. Of 350,000 to 400,000 clones in the sample, 75% to 90% were seen once. Enrolled during active infection, Seattle patients were then followed longitudinally.

Sequences were obtained from peripheral blood. The source is a woman in her sixties with COVID-19, enrolled during active disease. The chain employs TRBV11-3 and TRBJ1-2; 7 bases match TRBD1. CDR3 nucleotide sequence: TGTGCCAGCAGCACGGGGACAGCTAACTATGGCTACACCTTC. Residues: CASSTGTANYGYTF.